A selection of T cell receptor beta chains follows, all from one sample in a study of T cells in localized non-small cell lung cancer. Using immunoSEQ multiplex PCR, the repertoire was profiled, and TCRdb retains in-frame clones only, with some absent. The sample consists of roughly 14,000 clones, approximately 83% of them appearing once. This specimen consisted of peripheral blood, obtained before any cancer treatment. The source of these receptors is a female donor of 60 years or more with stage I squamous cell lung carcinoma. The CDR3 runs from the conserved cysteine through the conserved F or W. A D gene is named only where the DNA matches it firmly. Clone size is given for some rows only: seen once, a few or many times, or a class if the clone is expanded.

cdr3_nt: TGTGCCAGCAGCTTACTGGGAAGGAACACTGAAGCTTTCTTT
cdr3_aa: CASSLLGRNTEAFF
clone_size: -
j_call: TRBJ1-1
v_call: TRBV7-6
d_call: -

cdr3_nt: TGTGCTAGTGGCTTACAGGTCCCCGACAATCAGCCCCAGCATTTT
cdr3_aa: CASGLQVPDNQPQHF
clone_size: few
j_call: TRBJ1-5
v_call: TRBV12-5
d_call: -

cdr3_nt: TGTGCCATCAGTGAGGGGAGTAGGGACAGGGGTTTGGATGAGCAGTTCTTC
cdr3_aa: CAISEGSRDRGLDEQFF
clone_size: -
j_call: TRBJ2-1
v_call: TRBV10-3
d_call: TRBD1

cdr3_nt: TGTGCCAGCAGCCCAATGGGGGGGGCTAACACTGAAGCTTTCTTT
cdr3_aa: CASSPMGGANTEAFF
clone_size: -
j_call: TRBJ1-1
v_call: TRBV7-3
d_call: -

cdr3_nt: TGTGCCATCGACAGGGGAGGAAAACTGTTTTTT
cdr3_aa: CAIDRGGKLFF
clone_size: -
j_call: TRBJ1-4
v_call: TRBV2
d_call: TRBD1

cdr3_nt: TGCAGCGTAAACCCGGTAGCCGGGGACACTGAAGCTTTCTTT
cdr3_aa: CSVNPVAGDTEAFF
clone_size: -
j_call: TRBJ1-1
v_call: TRBV29-1
d_call: -

cdr3_nt: TGTGCCAGCAGCTTAGATCCCGGGGGCACTGAAGCTTTCTTT
cdr3_aa: CASSLDPGGTEAFF
clone_size: once
j_call: TRBJ1-1
v_call: TRBV7-8
d_call: -

cdr3_nt: TGTGCCAGCAGCGCCGCCCGGGACAGTGGTGGCTACACCTTC
cdr3_aa: CASSAARDSGGYTF
clone_size: -
j_call: TRBJ1-2
v_call: TRBV7-3
d_call: TRBD1

cdr3_nt: TGTGCCAGCAGCCGGGGGGGCTACACAGATACGCAGTATTTT
cdr3_aa: CASSRGGYTDTQYF
clone_size: -
j_call: TRBJ2-3
v_call: TRBV9
d_call: TRBD2

cdr3_nt: TGCGCCAGCAGCTTGGAATCAGGGGCGCTCGGCTACACCTTC
cdr3_aa: CASSLESGALGYTF
clone_size: -
j_call: TRBJ1-2
v_call: TRBV5-1
d_call: -

cdr3_nt: TGCAGCGCGTTGACGGCGGGGGGTCTCTACGAGCAGTACTTC
cdr3_aa: CSALTAGGLYEQYF
clone_size: few
j_call: TRBJ2-7
v_call: TRBV29-1
d_call: TRBD2

cdr3_nt: TGTGCCAGCAGCTTAGCCTCGGGCACCCAAGAGACCCAGTACTTC
cdr3_aa: CASSLASGTQETQYF
clone_size: -
j_call: TRBJ2-5
v_call: TRBV7-9
d_call: -

cdr3_nt: TGTGCCAGCAGCTTGGGGGCCCTCTCCTACGAGCAGTACTTC
cdr3_aa: CASSLGALSYEQYF
clone_size: -
j_call: TRBJ2-7
v_call: TRBV5-6
d_call: -

cdr3_nt: TGCGCCAGCAGCGTGACCGGGACAGGGTTCAATGAGCAGTTCTTC
cdr3_aa: CASSVTGTGFNEQFF
clone_size: -
j_call: TRBJ2-1
v_call: TRBV5-1
d_call: TRBD1

cdr3_nt: TGTGCCAGCAGCCACCGAAATTCACCCCTCCACTTT
cdr3_aa: CASSHRNSPLHF
clone_size: -
j_call: TRBJ1-6
v_call: TRBV4-2
d_call: -

cdr3_nt: TGTGCCATCAGGGGACAGGGGGCTTTCACCTTC
cdr3_aa: CAIRGQGAFTF
clone_size: -
j_call: TRBJ1-2
v_call: TRBV6-5
d_call: TRBD1

cdr3_nt: TGTGCCAGCAGCTCCGGACAGGTCGGTGGGGCCAACGTCCTGACTTTC
cdr3_aa: CASSSGQVGGANVLTF
clone_size: -
j_call: TRBJ2-6
v_call: TRBV5-4
d_call: TRBD1

cdr3_nt: TGCGCCAGCAGCCAAGACTGGATAGGGGGTGTTAATGAAAAACTGTTTTTT
cdr3_aa: CASSQDWIGGVNEKLFF
clone_size: -
j_call: TRBJ1-4
v_call: TRBV4-3
d_call: -

cdr3_nt: TGTGCCAGCAGTTCACCGGGACAGGGGGACTATGGCTACACCTTC
cdr3_aa: CASSSPGQGDYGYTF
clone_size: -
j_call: TRBJ1-2
v_call: TRBV6-1
d_call: TRBD1

cdr3_nt: TGTGCCAGCAGTTCTGAGGGGCAACAGCCCCAGCATTTT
cdr3_aa: CASSSEGQQPQHF
clone_size: -
j_call: TRBJ1-5
v_call: TRBV27
d_call: -

cdr3_nt: TGTGCCAGCAGTGAGACTAAAACTGGACAAAGTCGGGCCAACGTCCTGACTTTC
cdr3_aa: CASSETKTGQSRANVLTF
clone_size: once
j_call: TRBJ2-6
v_call: TRBV25-1
d_call: -

cdr3_nt: TGTGCCAGCAGCTTAGCCGGGACAGGGTTGGAAAAACTGTTTTTT
cdr3_aa: CASSLAGTGLEKLFF
clone_size: -
j_call: TRBJ1-4
v_call: TRBV7-9
d_call: TRBD1

cdr3_nt: TGTGCCAGCAGCTACCAGGGCACGGAGAACACTGAAGCTTTCTTT
cdr3_aa: CASSYQGTENTEAFF
clone_size: -
j_call: TRBJ1-1
v_call: TRBV7-9
d_call: -

cdr3_nt: TGTGCCAGTAGCTCACAGGCCCTGAACACTGAAGCTTTCTTT
cdr3_aa: CASSSQALNTEAFF
clone_size: -
j_call: TRBJ1-1
v_call: TRBV19
d_call: -

cdr3_nt: TGTGCCAGCACCAAGAGAACAGGGGATTCACCCCTCCACTTT
cdr3_aa: CASTKRTGDSPLHF
clone_size: -
j_call: TRBJ1-6
v_call: TRBV6-1
d_call: TRBD1

cdr3_nt: TGTGCCAGCTCACCCGTAGCGGGGCGCTACAATGAGCAGTTCTTC
cdr3_aa: CASSPVAGRYNEQFF
clone_size: -
j_call: TRBJ2-1
v_call: TRBV18
d_call: TRBD2

cdr3_nt: TGTGCCATCAGTGATAGGGGTACCGTCACCGGGGAGCTGTTTTTT
cdr3_aa: CAISDRGTVTGELFF
clone_size: -
j_call: TRBJ2-2
v_call: TRBV10-3
d_call: -

cdr3_nt: TGTGCCAGCAACGGGGCTCGGGAATACACTGAAGCTTTCTTT
cdr3_aa: CASNGAREYTEAFF
clone_size: -
j_call: TRBJ1-1
v_call: TRBV6-6
d_call: -

cdr3_nt: TGTGCCAGCTCACTCGAGCTCCCGGGGACTGAAGCTTTCTTT
cdr3_aa: CASSLELPGTEAFF
clone_size: -
j_call: TRBJ1-1
v_call: TRBV18
d_call: -